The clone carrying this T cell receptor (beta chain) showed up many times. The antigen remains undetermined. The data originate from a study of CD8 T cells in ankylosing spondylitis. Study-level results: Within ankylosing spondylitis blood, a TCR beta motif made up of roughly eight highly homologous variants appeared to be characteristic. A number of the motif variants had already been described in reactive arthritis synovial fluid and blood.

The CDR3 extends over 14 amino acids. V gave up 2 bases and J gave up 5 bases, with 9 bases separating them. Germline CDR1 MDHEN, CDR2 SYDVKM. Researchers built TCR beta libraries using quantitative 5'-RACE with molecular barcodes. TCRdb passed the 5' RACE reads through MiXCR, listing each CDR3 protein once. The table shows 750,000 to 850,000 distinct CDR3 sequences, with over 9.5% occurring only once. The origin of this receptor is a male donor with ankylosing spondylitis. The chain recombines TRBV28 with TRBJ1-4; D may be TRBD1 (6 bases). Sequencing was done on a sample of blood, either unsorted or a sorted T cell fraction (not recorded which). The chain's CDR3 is CASSLRQGNEKLFF. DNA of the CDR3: TGTGCCAGCAGTTTAAGGCAGGGGAATGAAAAACTGTTTTTT.